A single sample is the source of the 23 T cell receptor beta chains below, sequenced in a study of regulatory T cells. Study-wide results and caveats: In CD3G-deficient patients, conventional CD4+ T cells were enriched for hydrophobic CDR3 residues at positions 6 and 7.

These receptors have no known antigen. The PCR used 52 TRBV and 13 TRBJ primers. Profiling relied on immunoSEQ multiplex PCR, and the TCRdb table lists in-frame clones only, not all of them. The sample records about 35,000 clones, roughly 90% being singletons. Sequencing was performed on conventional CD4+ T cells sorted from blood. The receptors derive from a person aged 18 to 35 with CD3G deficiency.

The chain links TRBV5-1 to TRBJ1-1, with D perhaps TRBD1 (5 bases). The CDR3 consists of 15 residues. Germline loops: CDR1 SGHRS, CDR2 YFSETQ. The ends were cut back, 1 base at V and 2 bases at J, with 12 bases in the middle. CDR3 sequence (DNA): TGCGCCAGCAGCTTGACGGGGACCAAAAACACTGAAGCTTTCTTT. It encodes CASSLTGTKNTEAFF.

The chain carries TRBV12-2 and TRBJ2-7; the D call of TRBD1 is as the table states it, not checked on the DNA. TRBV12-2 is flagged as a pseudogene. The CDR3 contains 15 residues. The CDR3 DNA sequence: TGTGCAAGTCGCTTAGCCTCGGACAGAGGCTACGAGCAGTACTTC. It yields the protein CASRLASDRGYEQYF.

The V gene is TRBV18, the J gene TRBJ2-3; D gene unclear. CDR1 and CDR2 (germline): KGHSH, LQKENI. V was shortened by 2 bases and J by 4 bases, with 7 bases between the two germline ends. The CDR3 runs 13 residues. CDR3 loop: CASSPAASDTQYF. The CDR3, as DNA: TGTGCCAGCTCACCAGCAGCTTCAGATACGCAGTATTTT.

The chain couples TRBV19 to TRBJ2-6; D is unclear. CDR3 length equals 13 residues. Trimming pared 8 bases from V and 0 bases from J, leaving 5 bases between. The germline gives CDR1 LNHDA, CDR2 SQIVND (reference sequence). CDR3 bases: TGTGCCAGTTCCGGCTCTGGGGCCAACGTCCTGACTTTC. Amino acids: CASSGSGANVLTF.

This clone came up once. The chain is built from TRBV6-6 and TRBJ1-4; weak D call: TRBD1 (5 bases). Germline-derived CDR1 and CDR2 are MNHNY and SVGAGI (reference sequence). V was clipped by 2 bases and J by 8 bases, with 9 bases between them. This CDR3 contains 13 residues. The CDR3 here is CASSYGAGEKLFF. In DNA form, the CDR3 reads TGTGCCAGCAGTTACGGGGCGGGCGAAAAACTGTTTTTT.

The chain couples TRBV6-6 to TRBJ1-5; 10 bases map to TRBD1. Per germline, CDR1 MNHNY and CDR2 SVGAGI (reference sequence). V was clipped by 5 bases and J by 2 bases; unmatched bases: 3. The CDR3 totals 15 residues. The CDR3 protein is CASSRQGAGNQPQHF. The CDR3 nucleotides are TGTGCCAGCAGTCGACAGGGGGCAGGCAATCAGCCCCAGCATTTT.

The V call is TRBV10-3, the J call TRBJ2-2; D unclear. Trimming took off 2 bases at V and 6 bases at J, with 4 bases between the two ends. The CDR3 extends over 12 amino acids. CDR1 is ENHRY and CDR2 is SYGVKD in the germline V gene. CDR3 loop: CAISEPAGELFF. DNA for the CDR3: TGTGCCATCAGTGAGCCAGCCGGGGAGCTGTTTTTT.

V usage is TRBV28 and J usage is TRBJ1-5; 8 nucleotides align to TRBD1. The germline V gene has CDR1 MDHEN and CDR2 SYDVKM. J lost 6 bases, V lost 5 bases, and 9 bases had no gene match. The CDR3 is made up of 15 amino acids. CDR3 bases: TGTGCCAGCAGTGGGGGCCAGGGGGCAAGTCAGCCCCAGCATTTT. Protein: CASSGGQGASQPQHF.

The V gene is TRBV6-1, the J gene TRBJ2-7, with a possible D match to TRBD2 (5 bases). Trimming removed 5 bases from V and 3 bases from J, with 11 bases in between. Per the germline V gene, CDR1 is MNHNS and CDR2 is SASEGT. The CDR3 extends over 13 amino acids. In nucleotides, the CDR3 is TGTGCCAGCAGTTGCGGACGGGACTACGAGCAGTACTTC. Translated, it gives CASSCGRDYEQYF.

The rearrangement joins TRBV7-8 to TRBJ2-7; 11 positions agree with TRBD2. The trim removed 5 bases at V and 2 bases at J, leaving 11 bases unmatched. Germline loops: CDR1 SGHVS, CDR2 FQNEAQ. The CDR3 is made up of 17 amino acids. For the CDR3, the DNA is TGTGCCAGCAGCGGATCGACTAGCGGGGTTCGACCCTACGAGCAGTACTTC. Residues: CASSGSTSGVRPYEQYF.

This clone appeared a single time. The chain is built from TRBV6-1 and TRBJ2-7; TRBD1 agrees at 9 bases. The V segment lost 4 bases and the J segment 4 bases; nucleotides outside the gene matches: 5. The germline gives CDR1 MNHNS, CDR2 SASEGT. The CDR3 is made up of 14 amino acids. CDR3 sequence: CASSVQDRGYEQYF. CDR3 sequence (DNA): TGTGCCAGCAGTGTACAGGACAGGGGTTACGAGCAGTACTTC.

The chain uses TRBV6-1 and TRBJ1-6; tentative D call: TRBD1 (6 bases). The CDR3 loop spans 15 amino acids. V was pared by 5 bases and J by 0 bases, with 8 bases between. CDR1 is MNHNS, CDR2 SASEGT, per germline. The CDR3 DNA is TGTGCCAGCAGTCTCAGGGGCTCCTATAATTCACCCCTCCACTTT. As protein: CASSLRGSYNSPLHF.

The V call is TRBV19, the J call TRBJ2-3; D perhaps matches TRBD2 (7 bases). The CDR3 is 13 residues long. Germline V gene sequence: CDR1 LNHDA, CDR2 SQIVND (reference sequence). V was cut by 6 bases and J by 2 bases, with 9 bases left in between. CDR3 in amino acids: CASRAGATDTQYF. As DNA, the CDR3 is TGTGCCAGTAGGGCGGGGGCCACAGATACGCAGTATTTT.

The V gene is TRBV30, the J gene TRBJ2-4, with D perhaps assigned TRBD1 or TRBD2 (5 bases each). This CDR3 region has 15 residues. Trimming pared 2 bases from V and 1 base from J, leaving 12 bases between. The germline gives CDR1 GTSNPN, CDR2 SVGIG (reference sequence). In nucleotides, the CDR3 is TGTGCCTGGAGTCGAGGGGCGACGGCCAAAAACATTCAGTACTTC. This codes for CAWSRGATAKNIQYF.

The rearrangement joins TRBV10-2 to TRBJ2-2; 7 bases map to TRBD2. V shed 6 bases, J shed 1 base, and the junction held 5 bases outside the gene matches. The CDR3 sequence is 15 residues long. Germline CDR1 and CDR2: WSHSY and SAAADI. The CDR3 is CASRPSGVNTGELFF. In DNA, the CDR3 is TGCGCCAGCAGACCAAGCGGGGTGAACACCGGGGAGCTGTTTTTT.

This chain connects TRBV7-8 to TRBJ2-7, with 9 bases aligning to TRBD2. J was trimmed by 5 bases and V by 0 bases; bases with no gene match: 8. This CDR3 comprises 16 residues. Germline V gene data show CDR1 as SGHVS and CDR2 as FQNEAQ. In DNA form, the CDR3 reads TGTGCCAGCAGCTTAGCGCGACTAGCGGTAAGGGACGAGCAGTACTTC. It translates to CASSLARLAVRDEQYF.

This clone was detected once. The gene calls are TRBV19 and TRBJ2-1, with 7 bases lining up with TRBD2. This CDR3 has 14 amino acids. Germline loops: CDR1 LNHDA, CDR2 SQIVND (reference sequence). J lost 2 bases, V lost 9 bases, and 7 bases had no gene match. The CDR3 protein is CASHSGQTYNEQFF. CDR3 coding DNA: TGTGCCAGCCATAGCGGGCAGACCTACAATGAGCAGTTCTTC.

The CDR3 DNA reads TGTGCCAGCAGCAGGTCCCTGCGCGAGCAGTACTTC. Its protein is CASSRSLREQYF. The rearrangement uses TRBV28 and TRBJ2-7, with D hard to call. From germline, CDR1 is MDHEN and CDR2 SYDVKM. V lost 6 bases and J lost 6, with 12 bases in between. The CDR3 runs to 12 residues.

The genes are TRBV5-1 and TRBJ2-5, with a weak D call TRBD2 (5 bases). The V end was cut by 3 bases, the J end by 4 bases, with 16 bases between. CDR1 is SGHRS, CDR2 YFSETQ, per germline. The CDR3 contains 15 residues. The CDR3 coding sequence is TGCGCCAGCAGCTCTCAGACTACCCGAGGAGAGACCCAGTACTTC. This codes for CASSSQTTRGETQYF.

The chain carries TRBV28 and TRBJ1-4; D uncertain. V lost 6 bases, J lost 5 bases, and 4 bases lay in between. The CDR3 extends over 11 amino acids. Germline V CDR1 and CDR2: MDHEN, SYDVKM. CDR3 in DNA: TGTGCCAGCAGGCAAAATGAAAAACTGTTTTTT. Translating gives CASRQNEKLFF.

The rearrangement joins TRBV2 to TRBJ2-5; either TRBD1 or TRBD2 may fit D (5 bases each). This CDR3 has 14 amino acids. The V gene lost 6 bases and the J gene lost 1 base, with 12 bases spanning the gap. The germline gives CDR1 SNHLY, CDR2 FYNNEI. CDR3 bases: TGTGCCAGCAGCGTCCGGGACCTCCAAGAGACCCAGTACTTC. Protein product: CASSVRDLQETQYF.

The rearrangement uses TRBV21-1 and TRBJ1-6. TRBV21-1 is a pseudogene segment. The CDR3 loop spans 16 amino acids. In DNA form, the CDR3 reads TGTGCCAGCAGCAAAAGACCCGGTGGGAGTAGTTCACCCCTCCACTTT. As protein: CASSKRPGGSSSPLHF.

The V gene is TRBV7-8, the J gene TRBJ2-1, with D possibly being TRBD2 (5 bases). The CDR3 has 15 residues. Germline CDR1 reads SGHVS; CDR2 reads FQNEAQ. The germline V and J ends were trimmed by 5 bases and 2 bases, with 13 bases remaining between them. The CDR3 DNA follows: TGTGCCAGCAGCCCGACCCGAGGGACCTACAATGAGCAGTTCTTC. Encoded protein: CASSPTRGTYNEQFF.